Each of the 11 T cell receptor beta chains below was sequenced from the same sample in a study of blood T cell repertoires in COVID-19. Generated by immunoSEQ multiplex PCR, the TCRdb table keeps only in-frame clones and is missing some. The table records around 200,000 clones, 75% to 90% of them present only once. The sequenced sample was peripheral blood. The receptors originated from a middle-aged woman with COVID-19, enrolled during active disease.

The V gene is TRBV25-1, the J gene TRBJ2-1, with D perhaps matching TRBD1 (5 bases). The CDR3 covers 16 residues. Germline V gives CDR1 MGHDK, CDR2 SYGVNS. With 2 bases removed from V and 10 bases from J, the gap between germline ends came to 21 bases. CDR3 nucleotide sequence: TGTGCCAGCAGTGAAGATGGCGGTGGGTCATGGGGCGAGCAGTTCTTC. This encodes CASSEDGGGSWGEQFF.

The V and J genes are TRBV11-2 and TRBJ1-2; TRBD1 agrees at 9 bases. V was clipped by 5 bases and J by 8 bases; unmatched bases: 15. The CDR3 contains 16 residues. CDR1 is SGHAT, CDR2 FQNNGV, per germline. The CDR3 is CASSTRTGEPPGGYTF. Written as DNA, the CDR3 is TGTGCCAGCAGCACCAGGACAGGGGAACCTCCCGGGGGCTACACCTTC.

V gene TRBV6-5 combines with J gene TRBJ1-1, with D unclear. Germline V gene data show CDR1 as MNHEY and CDR2 as SVGAGI. V lost 3 bases to trimming and J lost 0 bases, with 8 bases between them. This CDR3 spans 14 amino acids. CDR3 sequence (DNA): TGTGCCAGCAGTTATGTATCAGTGAACACTGAAGCTTTCTTT. Encoded protein: CASSYVSVNTEAFF.

The V call is TRBV10-1, the J call TRBJ1-1, with D perhaps matching TRBD1 (6 bases). Germline lookup yields CDR1 WNHNN and CDR2 SYGVQD (reference sequence). The CDR3 has 15 residues. With 6 bases removed from V and 3 bases from J, the gap between germline ends came to 17 bases. The chain's CDR3 is CASRASGQIDTEAFF. CDR3 coding DNA: TGCGCCAGCAGGGCCTCCGGACAGATTGACACTGAAGCTTTCTTT.

The V gene is TRBV19, the J gene TRBJ2-1, with TRBD1 identical over 7 bases. The CDR3 loop spans 11 amino acids. CDR1 is LNHDA, CDR2 SQIVND, per germline (reference sequence). With V trimmed by 7 bases and J by 9 bases, 3 bases remained unmatched. CDR3 sequence reads: CASTTGTEQFF. The DNA of the CDR3 is TGTGCCAGTACGACAGGGACTGAGCAGTTCTTC.

This sequence joins TRBV6-2 or TRBV6-3 and TRBJ2-7; a weak D match, TRBD1 (6 bases). Per the germline V gene, CDR1 is MNHEY and CDR2 is SVGEGT. V dropped 6 bases and J dropped 7 bases, with 10 bases sitting between them. This CDR3 has 11 residues. CDR3 nucleotide sequence: TGTGCCAGCAGCCCAGGGGTTGAGCAGTACTTC. Residues: CASSPGVEQYF.

This rearrangement joins TRBV12-3 or TRBV12-4 to TRBJ2-7; D is possibly TRBD2 (5 bases). The V end was cut by 8 bases, the J end by 5 bases, with 13 bases between. The CDR3 extends over 12 amino acids. The CDR3 loop is CASLRAGDEQYF. The CDR3 DNA reads as TGTGCCAGCCTGAGGGCCGGAGACGAGCAGTACTTC.

In its sample, this clone was seen a few times. V gene TRBV5-1 combines with J gene TRBJ1-6, with 9 bases that match TRBD1. Per the germline V gene, CDR1 is SGHRS and CDR2 is YFSETQ. The CDR3 has 15 amino acids. Germline trimming cut 4 bases from V and 5 bases from J; bases unmatched to any gene: 4. The CDR3 is CASSPRQGDNSPLHF. CDR3 coding DNA: TGCGCCAGCAGCCCCCGACAGGGGGATAATTCACCCCTCCACTTT.

The chain employs TRBV19 and TRBJ1-3, with D hard to call. Trimming took 0 bases from V and 0 from J, leaving 3 bases between them. The CDR3 has 14 amino acids. Germline V gene sequence: CDR1 LNHDA, CDR2 SQIVND (reference sequence). For the CDR3, the DNA is TGTGCCAGTAGTATAGACAACTCTGGAAACACCATATATTTT. Translated: CASSIDNSGNTIYF.

The rearrangement joins TRBV10-3 to TRBJ2-7, with D maybe TRBD1 (8 bases). Germline V gene sequence: CDR1 ENHRY, CDR2 SYGVKD. Trimming removed 3 bases from V and 5 bases from J, with 20 bases in between. The CDR3 extends over 16 amino acids. The DNA for the CDR3 is TGTGCCATCAGTGACCCTTTACAGGGGGGGGAGGACGAGCAGTACTTC. As protein: CAISDPLQGGEDEQYF.

V gene TRBV6-5 combines with J gene TRBJ2-1; no clear D. CDR1 and CDR2 (germline): MNHEY, SVGAGI. The ends were cut back, 6 bases at V and 5 bases at J, with 8 bases in the middle. The CDR3 runs to 12 residues. CDR3 loop: CASSLGDNEQFF. CDR3 in DNA: TGTGCCAGCAGCCTCGGTGACAATGAGCAGTTCTTC.